This passage covers 5 T cell receptor beta chains from one sample sequenced in a study of shared clonotypes between healthy human individuals. Clones were read by immunoSEQ multiplex PCR, and TCRdb kept only the in-frame ones, dropping some. Of about 1.1 million clones listed, around 82% are singletons. The material sequenced was memory CD4+ T cells from PBMCs. The subset was: CD45RA-negative fraction. The receptors here all came from a man between 18 and 35 years old in good health. Some clones in this sample may be carry-over from other donors' samples.

Points on this clone: A read error likely explains this, since a far larger clone differs by one base. The conserved phenylalanine or tryptophan is not found at the CDR3 terminus, so this likely reflects a read error. The chain couples TRBV4-2 to TRBJ1-3; no definite D call. V dropped 1 base and J dropped 4 bases, with 5 bases sitting between them. This CDR3 is 13 amino acids long. The germline CDR1 and CDR2 sequences are LGHNA and YNFKEQ. The CDR3 protein is CASSQAHGNTIYS. CDR3 DNA: TGTGCCAGCAGCCAAGCCCACGGAAACACCATATATTCT.

The chain couples TRBV5-6 to TRBJ1-5; D uncertain. Trimming took off 3 bases at V and 2 bases at J, with 9 bases between the two ends. The V gene's germline CDR1 is SGHDT and CDR2 YYEEEE. This CDR3 has 14 residues. CDR3 DNA: TGTGCCAGCAGCTCGGTCGGTGGCAATCAGCCCCAGCATTTT. This encodes CASSSVGGNQPQHF.

The rearrangement links TRBV5-1 to TRBJ1-1; 8 nucleotides match TRBD1. J gave up 3 bases and V 4 bases, and 5 bases lay outside the gene matches. CDR1 is SGHRS, CDR2 YFSETQ, per germline. The CDR3 has 14 residues. CDR3: CASSRQGADTEAFF. The CDR3 DNA reads as TGCGCCAGCAGCCGTCAGGGGGCGGACACTGAAGCTTTCTTT.

The V call is TRBV28, the J call TRBJ2-1, with TRBD2 matching 7 bases. There are 15 residues in the CDR3. CDR1 is MDHEN, CDR2 SYDVKM, per germline. Trimming removed 2 bases from V and 6 bases from J; junction bases left unmatched: 7. This CDR3 reads CASSLSGRVSNEQFF. The CDR3 DNA reads TGTGCCAGCAGTTTAAGTGGGAGGGTCTCCAATGAGCAGTTCTTC.

The chain links TRBV7-8 to TRBJ2-1, with TRBD2 matching 11 bases. Germline V gene lookup returns CDR1 SGHVS and CDR2 FQNEAQ. This CDR3 region has 16 residues. The V and J ends lost 5 bases and 8 bases, in that order; junction bases with no gene match: 11. This CDR3 is CASSPILAGEGDEQFF. For the CDR3, the DNA is TGTGCCAGCAGCCCGATACTAGCGGGAGAAGGCGATGAGCAGTTCTTC. The variable domain in full, completed from reference TRBV7-8 and TRBJ2-1, reads GAGVSQSPRYKVAKRGQDVALRCDPISGHVSLFWYQQALGQGPEFLTYFQNEAQLDKSGLPSDRFFAERPEGSVSTLKIQRTQQEDSAVYLCASSPILAGEGDEQFFGPGTRLTVL.